This T cell receptor beta chain was obtained from a study of cytomegalovirus exposure and HLA in healthy donors. Whole-study context: The 120 or so validation repertoires used the same platform as the roughly 670 first-cohort repertoires, a later analysis reported.

Findings and caveats of the study: The classifier reportedly diagnosed cytomegalovirus status with high specificity and sensitivity. Most TCR sequences were uncommon, yet certain public TCRs appeared in many donors.

The approximately 120-subject validation cohort, separate from the approximately 630-subject first cohort, included the donors. Germline-derived CDR1 and CDR2 are SNHLY and FYNNEI. Trimming left V 6 bases short and J 5 bases short, with 19 bases between. This CDR3 has 15 residues. Assay: immunoSEQ multiplex PCR; the TCRdb copy retains only in-frame clones and omits some. The top ten hold approximately 2.9% of the sample, which has 200,000 to 250,000 clones, around 88% seen once. A note on this clone: The target antigen is unknown.

This rearrangement joins TRBV2 to TRBJ1-2; D may be TRBD1 (5 bases). Sequenced: PBMCs. The receptor's source is a woman between 18 and 29 years old in good health and CMV-seronegative. The CDR3 DNA reads TGTGCCAGCAGGAGCGGGACGGCCTCGCAGTATGGCTACACCTTC. Amino acids: CASRSGTASQYGYTF.